The clone carrying this T cell receptor beta chain was counted once. Its target is unknown. These data belong to a study of T cell responses to AZD1222 COVID-19 vaccine. Method: immunoSEQ multiplex PCR; TCRdb's copy keeps in-frame clones and lacks some. The table records some 150,000 clones, just over 85% of them present only once. Study results and caveats: Across spike, vaccine-associated CD4 TCRs were found, dominant at 160-218 and 743-854. Rises in breadth and depth of Spike-specific TCRs came after two AZD1222 doses. Mostly white British, mostly female donors; authors suggested clonal diversity may be underestimated.

Per the germline V gene, CDR1 is LNHDA and CDR2 is SQIVND (reference sequence). V was trimmed by 6 bases and J by 4 bases, leaving 21 bases between them. There are 16 residues in the CDR3. The sample in question was peripheral blood, obtained 28 days after the second AZD1222 dose. The rearrangement joins TRBV19 to TRBJ1-2, with D tentatively TRBD1 (5 bases). The receptor was derived from an adult who received the AZD1222 COVID-19 vaccine. CDR3 region: CASRPLSGTDLYGYTF. The CDR3 DNA follows: TGTGCCAGTAGACCCCTCTCGGGGACTGACCTCTATGGCTACACCTTC. Complete variable domain (other parts from reference TRBV19 and TRBJ1-2): DGGITQSPKYLFRKEGQNVTLSCEQNLNHDAMYWYRQDPGQGLRLIYYSQIVNDFQKGDIAEGYSVSREKKESFPLTVTSAQKNPTAFYLCASRPLSGTDLYGYTFGSGTRLTVV.